One sample yielded the 22 T cell receptor beta chains listed below, sequenced in a study of response to subunit inactivated influenza vaccine. MiXCR, applied by TCRdb to the RT-PCR reads, yields one record per CDR3 protein. The sample shows some 300,000 distinct CDR3 sequences, roughly 20% of them seen only once. This specimen was PBMCs from blood, taken 21 months after vaccination. Receptor source: a man aged 50 to 75 who received an inactivated influenza vaccine.

Only a few counts were recorded for this clonotype. The gene calls are TRBV20-1 and TRBJ1-6; D call uncertain. Germline assignment: CDR1 DFQATT and CDR2 SNEGSKA (reference sequence). Trimming removed 1 base at V and 4 bases at J, with 14 bases between. The CDR3 is 16 residues long. CDR3: CSARGIQLTYNSPLHF. The CDR3 DNA reads as TGCAGTGCTAGAGGAATACAGTTGACTTATAATTCACCCCTCCACTTT.

On this clonotype itself: The DNA is omitted, as the CDR3 cannot be located on it reliably, and the CDR3 follows TCRdb's listing. V and J are TRBV29-1 and TRBJ2-3; no check of the table's D call, TRBD1, against the DNA was made. The CDR3 region is 13 residues in length, termini included. Germline-derived CDR1 and CDR2 are SQVTM and ANQGSEA. This chain's CDR3 is CSVGGGSTDTQYF.

This clonotype was found a few times. This chain connects TRBV11-2 to TRBJ2-4; 8 nucleotides match TRBD1. Germline CDR1 SGHAT, CDR2 FQNNGV. Losses at the gene ends were 4 bases for V and 6 bases for J; bases not matched to a gene: 11. This CDR3 has 16 amino acids. CDR3 DNA sequence: TGTGCCAGCAGCTCCCAGGGACAGGCGTGGGGAAACATTCAGTACTTC. Encoded protein: CASSSQGQAWGNIQYF.

This clonotype showed up many times. The CDR3 is CASSWDFPRELFF. The CDR3 nucleotides read TGTGCCAGCAGTTGGGACTTTCCTCGAGAACTGTTTTTT. The chain carries TRBV12-3 or TRBV12-4 and TRBJ1-4, with D maybe TRBD1 (5 bases). This CDR3 has 13 residues. V dropped 4 bases and J dropped 12 bases, with 15 bases sitting between them.

This sequence joins TRBV7-8 and TRBJ1-5; TRBD1 might be the D (5 bases). The V end was cut by 3 bases, the J end by 4 bases, with 10 bases between. The CDR3 totals 14 residues. CDR1 and CDR2 (germline): SGHVS, FQNEAQ. CDR3 sequence reads: CASSFGAQNQPQHF. DNA for the CDR3: TGTGCCAGCAGCTTCGGGGCCCAGAATCAGCCCCAGCATTTT.

The chain recombines TRBV4-1 with TRBJ1-2; a weak D match, TRBD1 (5 bases). V shed 1 base and J shed 3 bases, with 15 bases lying between them. Germline V lookup: CDR1 MGHRA, CDR2 YSYEKL. CDR3 length equals 16 residues. The CDR3 protein is CASSQVTGTVYYGYTF. The DNA of the CDR3 is TGCGCCAGCAGCCAAGTAACCGGGACGGTGTACTATGGCTACACCTTC.

This sequence joins TRBV14 and TRBJ2-1, with TRBD1 identical over 7 bases. The V gene end was trimmed by 4 bases and the J gene end by 2 bases; junction bases not matched to a gene: 5. The germline V gene encodes CDR1 SGHDN and CDR2 FVKESK. This CDR3 region has 15 residues. The CDR3 loop reads CASSRGTATYNEQFF. CDR3 nucleotide sequence: TGTGCCAGCAGCCGAGGGACAGCTACCTACAATGAGCAGTTCTTC.

As DNA, the CDR3 is TGTGCCAGCAACGAACAGGGGGCGCCCACTGAAGCTTTCTTT. Its protein product is CASNEQGAPTEAFF. The genes are TRBV5-5 and TRBJ1-1; 9 bases are a match to TRBD1. CDR1 is SGHKS and CDR2 is YYEKEE in the germline V gene (reference sequence). The ends lost 6 bases at V and 4 bases at J; junction bases unmatched: 7. The CDR3 contains 14 residues.

This clonotype was seen a few times. The chain carries TRBV20-1 and TRBJ1-5; D remains ambiguous. From germline, CDR1 is DFQATT and CDR2 SNEGSKA (reference sequence). V was clipped by 0 bases and J by 4 bases, with 10 bases between them. The CDR3 sequence is 14 residues long. CDR3 sequence reads: CSARDAGENQPQHF. The CDR3 bases are TGCAGTGCTAGAGATGCAGGCGAGAATCAGCCCCAGCATTTT.

This clonotype was seen repeatedly, ten times or more. The chain uses TRBV5-1 and TRBJ2-3; TRBD2 matches 14 bases. The CDR3 is 18 amino acids. Germline lookup yields CDR1 SGHRS and CDR2 YFSETQ. J was trimmed by 4 bases and V by 5 bases; bases with no gene match: 12. For the CDR3, the DNA is TGCGCCAGCAGGACAAGACTAGCGGGGGGGCAGTGGGCAGATACGCAGTATTTT. Its translation: CASRTRLAGGQWADTQYF.

This chain links TRBV20-1 with TRBJ1-1, with a possible D match to TRBD1 (5 bases). Deletions cut 1 base from V and 6 bases from J, with 15 bases between. The germline gives CDR1 DFQATT, CDR2 SNEGSKA (reference sequence). CDR3 length equals 14 residues. The CDR3 is CSARATLQGAEAFF. The CDR3 bases are TGCAGTGCTAGAGCTACACTGCAGGGTGCTGAAGCTTTCTTT.

In DNA, the CDR3 is TGTGCCACCAGTGATTTGCTGGGTCAGCCCCAGCATTTT. Translating it yields CATSDLLGQPQHF. The chain uses TRBV24-1 and TRBJ1-5; D is unclear. Germline-derived CDR1 and CDR2 are KGHDR and SFDVKD. Trimming shortened V by 0 bases and J by 6 bases, and 5 bases separated the two germline ends. CDR3 length: 13 residues.

This clonotype has a handful of counts. The chain is built from TRBV4-3 and TRBJ1-2, with 7 bases fitting TRBD1. Germline V gene data show CDR1 as LGHNA and CDR2 as YSLEER. Trimming took 0 bases from V and 5 from J; bases not matched to a gene: 6. CDR3 length: 15 amino acids. CDR3 protein: CASSQDTGTEYGYTF. DNA of the CDR3: TGCGCCAGCAGCCAAGATACCGGGACAGAGTATGGCTACACCTTC.

This clonotype was recorded a few times. This chain connects TRBV14 to TRBJ1-1, with 7 bases identical to TRBD1. This CDR3 contains 15 residues. Germline V gives CDR1 SGHDN, CDR2 FVKESK. Trimming at V came to 1 base and at J to 6 bases, leaving 8 bases not matched to a gene. The CDR3 DNA is TGTGCCAGCAGCCAAGGGTCCCACAGGGGCGCTGAAGCTTTCTTT. Translating it yields CASSQGSHRGAEAFF.

The rearrangement uses TRBV5-1 and TRBJ2-7; D is possibly TRBD2 (5 bases). Germline V lookup: CDR1 SGHRS, CDR2 YFSETQ. Trimming took off 3 bases at V and 5 bases at J, with 12 bases between the two ends. CDR3 size: 13 residues. The CDR3 sequence: CASSWGDKNEQYF. CDR3 DNA: TGCGCCAGCAGCTGGGGAGATAAAAACGAGCAGTACTTC.

V is TRBV20-1 and J is TRBJ2-7, with 12 bases lining up with TRBD1. Unmatched junction bases numbered 16, after V lost 5 bases and J lost 5 bases. CDR1 DFQATT and CDR2 SNEGSKA come from the germline V gene (reference sequence). There are 17 residues in the CDR3. CDR3 residues: CSAGPRDRGRIGNEQYF. Written as DNA, the CDR3 is TGCAGTGCTGGCCCCCGGGACAGGGGGCGGATAGGTAACGAGCAGTACTTC.

The V and J genes are TRBV6-1 and TRBJ2-5, with 8 positions matching TRBD1. V lost 6 bases and J lost 3; bases outside the gene matches: 9. The germline V gene encodes CDR1 MNHNS and CDR2 SASEGT. The CDR3 is 15 amino acids. The CDR3 region has the DNA TGTGCCAGCAGACCACTAGGGACAGGAAAAGAGACCCAGTACTTC. Its protein is CASRPLGTGKETQYF.

This clonotype was counted only a few times. V usage is TRBV5-1 and J usage is TRBJ2-2; a weak D match, TRBD2 (6 bases). With 2 bases removed from V and 2 bases from J, the gap between germline ends came to 7 bases. Germline V gene data show CDR1 as SGHRS and CDR2 as YFSETQ. This CDR3 is 14 amino acids long. The CDR3 bases are TGCGCCAGCAGCTTCGGGACTAACACCGGGGAGCTGTTTTTT. Translation: CASSFGTNTGELFF. Combining the CDR3 with reference TRBV5-1 and TRBJ2-2 gives the whole variable domain KAGVTQTPRYLIKTRGQQVTLSCSPISGHRSVSWYQQTPGQGLQFLFEYFSETQRNKGNFPGRFSGRQFSNSRSEMNVSTLELGDSALYLCASSFGTNTGELFFGEGSRLTVL.

This rearrangement joins TRBV29-1 to TRBJ2-3; the D gene is possibly TRBD1 (5 bases). Germline CDR1 SQVTM, CDR2 ANQGSEA. Deletions cut 0 bases from V and 2 bases from J, with 12 bases between. This CDR3 has 15 residues. The CDR3, as DNA: TGCAGCGTTGAAGATAGACAGACTTTCACAGATACGCAGTATTTT. It is translated as CSVEDRQTFTDTQYF.

In its sample, this clonotype was seen a few times. One end of the junction does not line up with germline, which may come from a read error. The chain combines TRBV6-1 with TRBJ2-7; 11 bases are a match to TRBD1. CDR1 and CDR2 (germline): MNHNS, SASEGT. The CDR3 is 13 amino acids. The CDR3 DNA reads as TGTGCCAGCAGAGAAGGGACAGGGGGCGAGCAGTACTTC. Encoded protein: CASREGTGGEQYF.

This chain joins TRBV29-1 and TRBJ2-3, with unresolved D. This CDR3 is 11 amino acids long. CDR1 is SQVTM and CDR2 is ANQGSEA in the germline V gene. Deletions cut 1 base from V and 5 bases from J, with 4 bases between. Here the CDR3 DNA reads TGCAGCGTTGAAGGGGAAGATACGCAGTATTTT. It yields the protein CSVEGEDTQYF.

Only a few counts were recorded for this clonotype. V gene TRBV4-3 combines with J gene TRBJ1-5; D unclear. Trimming left V 4 bases short and J 4 bases short, with 8 bases between. This CDR3 spans 13 amino acids. The germline V gene encodes CDR1 LGHNA and CDR2 YSLEER. The CDR3 DNA follows: TGCGCCAGCAGCCCACATGAAAATCAGCCCCAGCATTTT. The encoded protein is CASSPHENQPQHF.